This T cell receptor (beta chain) was documented in a study of blood T cell repertoires in COVID-19 (TCRdb year 2020). A note on the overall study: The collaborator samples originated in the United States, Italy and Spain and spanned the acute and convalescent phases of COVID-19. The material from the prospective study consisted of cDNA or gDNA derived from T cells, B-cell-depleted T cells, or PBMCs. Samples were obtained from the ongoing ImmuneRACE study (first 160 participants) and from about 1,300 subjects provided by 6 global collaborators. HLA class I and class II types, where available, came from metadata supplied by the sample provider rather than from assay-based typing. Deeply sampled blood TCRbeta repertoires from subjects exposed to, actively infected with, or recovered from COVID-19 were included in the dataset. The repertoires were made available in a free public database intended to serve as a resource for research on the immune response to SARS-CoV-2. Nearly every sample came with metadata listing a de-identified subject ID, COVID-19 status, age in years and sex.

Paper-wide results and their limitations: How much clinical and demographic metadata was included differed by source and by participant, and the metadata was provided uncurated.

The collaborating institutions used their own protocols to collect whole blood in K2EDTA tubes. For TCRbeta analysis, collaborator samples were shipped as frozen whole blood, as isolated PBMCs, or as DNA extracted from either sample type. TCRbeta CDR3 regions were amplified from genomic DNA by means of the immunoSEQ Assay, a bias-controlled multiplex PCR. Per the authors' processing: Within the assay, amplification of reference gene primers was used to estimate how many nucleated cells each sample contained. To quantify the absolute abundance of each unique TCRbeta CDR3 rearrangement, sequence reads were collapsed and filtered. For each sample, productive Simpson clonality was calculated by taking the square root of Simpson's diversity index across productive rearrangements. TCRdb obtained this table from immuneACCESS and retained in-frame rearrangements with V and J assigned. These tables miss some clones; where compared with another copy, unresolved V genes account for less than half of the shortfall, and the remainder is unexplained. V, J and clone size are those of that table, while D and trimming were read from the DNA. The sample profile shows some 190,000 clones; 70% to 90% of them were found once. Over 9.5% of the sample belongs to the ten largest clones.

From the germline V gene, CDR1 is SGHRS and CDR2 is YFSETQ. The CDR3 covers 14 residues, taking in both the cysteine and the phenylalanine. The CDR3 DNA has 42 bases and is translated from base 1. V ends up 2 bases short and J 4 bases short, with an unmatched junction base count of 4. To note about this clone: Its antigen is unknown. Per-base quality was not reported, and no clone a single base away is much larger than it.

This TCR came from a human donor with active or convalescent COVID-19. The donor label of this sample is uncertain. Recombination joined TRBV5-1 with TRBJ2-7; TRBD1 aligns with 9 central bases. The sequencing input was peripheral blood. The CDR3 protein is CASSFGTGWYEQYF. At the DNA level, the sequence is TGCGCCAGCAGCTTCGGGACAGGGTGGTACGAGCAGTACTTC.